The 10 T cell receptor beta chains presented below share a single source sample, sequenced in a study of blood T cell repertoires in COVID-19. Method: immunoSEQ multiplex PCR; TCRdb's copy keeps in-frame clones and lacks some. Of about 430,000 clones in the sample, 85% to 90% were seen once. The sequencing input was PBMCs or T cells enriched from blood (not recorded which). Receptor source: a young man who had recovered from COVID-19.

The chain links TRBV29-1 to TRBJ1-1, with D maybe TRBD1 (5 bases). V was clipped by 3 bases and J by 2 bases, with 10 bases between them. Germline CDR1 reads SQVTM; CDR2 reads ANQGSEA. This CDR3 region has 13 residues. The CDR3 loop reads CSVDEQANTEAFF. CDR3 sequence (DNA): TGCAGCGTTGATGAACAGGCCAACACTGAAGCTTTCTTT.

This clone occurred a few times. The V gene is TRBV28, the J gene TRBJ2-7, with D maybe TRBD2 (5 bases). Trimming took 10 bases from V and 3 from J, leaving 19 bases between them. The CDR3 is 14 amino acids. Looked up from germline, CDR1 is MDHEN and CDR2 is SYDVKM. The CDR3 is CAINRRGINYEQYF. CDR3 nucleotides: TGTGCCATCAATCGTCGGGGAATAAACTACGAGCAGTACTTC.

The chain combines TRBV6-5 with TRBJ1-3; D is ambiguous. Germline CDR1 and CDR2: MNHEY and SVGAGI. This CDR3 is 13 amino acids long. V lost 9 bases to trimming and J lost 2 bases, with 11 bases between them. The CDR3 region is CASRKAAGNTIYF. The CDR3 DNA reads TGTGCCAGTAGGAAGGCGGCTGGAAACACCATATATTTT.

This chain links TRBV11-2 with TRBJ2-7, with 9 bases identical to TRBD2. Germline V gene lookup returns CDR1 SGHAT and CDR2 FQNNGV. The CDR3 has 15 amino acids. The J segment lost 2 bases and the V segment lost 5 bases, leaving 7 bases of the junction unmatched. The CDR3 here is CASSISGSLPYEQYF. DNA for the CDR3: TGTGCCAGCAGCATTAGCGGGAGCCTACCCTACGAGCAGTACTTC. The whole variable domain, remainder taken from reference TRBV11-2 and TRBJ2-7, is EAGVAQSPRYKIIEKRQSVAFWCNPISGHATLYWYQQILGQGPKLLIQFQNNGVVDDSQLPKDRFSAERLKGVDSTLKIQPAKLEDSAVYLCASSISGSLPYEQYFGPGTRLTVT.

The V call is TRBV4-1, the J call TRBJ2-1; perhaps TRBD2 as D (6 bases). Germline assignment: CDR1 MGHRA and CDR2 YSYEKL. This CDR3 is 16 amino acids long. V was shortened by 0 bases and J by 2 bases, with 11 bases between the two germline ends. CDR3 bases: TGCGCCAGCAGCCAAGAATCTGGGGGGACCTACAATGAGCAGTTCTTC. Amino acids: CASSQESGGTYNEQFF.

This sequence joins TRBV28 and TRBJ2-1; TRBD1 agrees at 11 bases. The CDR3 is 13 amino acids. The J segment lost 13 bases and the V segment lost 6 bases, leaving 8 bases of the junction unmatched. Germline V CDR1 and CDR2: MDHEN, SYDVKM. This chain's CDR3 is CASRDRGPLEQFF. The CDR3 nucleotides read TGTGCCAGCAGGGACAGGGGGCCCCTCGAACAGTTCTTC.

This chain uses TRBV3-1 (or the pseudogene TRBV3-2) with TRBJ1-4; D call uncertain. Germline lookup yields CDR1 LGHDT and CDR2 YNNKEL (reference sequence). The length of the CDR3 is 15 residues. Trimming took off 1 base at V and 3 bases at J, with 9 bases between the two ends. The CDR3 loop reads CASSQVVGPNEKLFF. The CDR3 coding sequence is TGTGCCAGCAGCCAAGTTGTGGGCCCTAATGAAAAACTGTTTTTT.

The chain couples TRBV28 to TRBJ2-7; possible D gene TRBD2, 6 bases. Germline V gene sequence: CDR1 MDHEN, CDR2 SYDVKM. CDR3 length: 14 amino acids. V shed 7 bases and J shed 0 bases, with 13 bases lying between them. CDR3 sequence reads: CASTLGTPSYEQYF. The CDR3 DNA reads TGTGCCAGCACTCTCGGGACTCCCTCCTACGAGCAGTACTTC.

The gene calls are TRBV24-1 and TRBJ1-1; D not certain. CDR3 length: 13 residues. Germline lookup yields CDR1 KGHDR and CDR2 SFDVKD. The germline V and J ends were trimmed by 9 bases and 0 bases, with 10 bases remaining between them. Written as DNA, the CDR3 is TGTGCCACCCAGAGGGAGATGAACACTGAAGCTTTCTTT. Translating it yields CATQREMNTEAFF.

The chain recombines TRBV18 with TRBJ2-3, with TRBD2 matching over 7 bases. The CDR3 is 16 amino acids. Trimming took 2 bases from V and 0 from J; bases not matched to a gene: 5. Germline assignment: CDR1 KGHSH and CDR2 LQKENI. CDR3 loop: CASSPTSEPSTDTQYF. Written as DNA, the CDR3 is TGTGCCAGCTCACCAACTAGCGAACCTAGCACAGATACGCAGTATTTT.